This T cell receptor (beta chain) was recovered during a study of early T cells in non-severe SARS-CoV-2 infection. As for the study in general: It was bulk RNA from unsorted whole blood that was sequenced, and the chains were unpaired.

General study findings and limits: VDJdb matching, biased toward anti-spike CD8 responses, missed private and CD4 specificities.

Unique molecular identifiers were affixed to single, distinct cDNA molecules. Via MiXCR, TCRdb re-called the 5' RACE reads, giving one row per CDR3 protein. The table shows around 81,000 distinct CDR3 sequences, with about 14% occurring only once. With regard to this clonotype: Its antigen is currently unknown.

Trimming cost V 0 bases and J 0 bases, with 24 bases left between them. This CDR3 has 21 amino acids. CDR1 and CDR2 from the germline V gene are MNHNS and SASEGT. The origin of this receptor is an adult who was a healthcare worker with PCR-confirmed SARS-CoV-2 infection or an uninfected control (not recorded which). The chain couples TRBV6-1 to TRBJ2-1; D perhaps matches TRBD2 (7 bases). The sequenced sample consisted of whole blood. CDR3 coding DNA: TGTGCCAGCAGTGAAGCGCTTTGGGGAGGGGGGCCTCCACACTCCTACAATGAGCAGTTCTTC. Encoded protein: CASSEALWGGGPPHSYNEQFF.